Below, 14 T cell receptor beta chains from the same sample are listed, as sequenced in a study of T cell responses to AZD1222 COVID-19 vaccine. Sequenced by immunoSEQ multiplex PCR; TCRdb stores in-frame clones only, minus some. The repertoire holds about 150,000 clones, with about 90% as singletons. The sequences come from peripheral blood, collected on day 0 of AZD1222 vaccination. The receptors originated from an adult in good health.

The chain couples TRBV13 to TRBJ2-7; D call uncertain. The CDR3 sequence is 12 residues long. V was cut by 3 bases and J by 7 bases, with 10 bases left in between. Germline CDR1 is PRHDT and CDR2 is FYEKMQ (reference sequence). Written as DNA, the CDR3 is TGTGCCAGCAGCTTCCCCAATGGTGAGCAGTACTTC. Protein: CASSFPNGEQYF.

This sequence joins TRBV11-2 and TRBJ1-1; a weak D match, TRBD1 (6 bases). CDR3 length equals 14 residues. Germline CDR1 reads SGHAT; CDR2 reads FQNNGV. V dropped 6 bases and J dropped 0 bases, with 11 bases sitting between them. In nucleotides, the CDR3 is TGTGCCAGCAGACCTAGGGGGGTGAACACTGAAGCTTTCTTT. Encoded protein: CASRPRGVNTEAFF.

The CDR3 nucleotides are TGTGCCAGCAGTCCCTCGACAGCATATGGCTACACCTTC. It translates to CASSPSTAYGYTF. V usage is TRBV6-1 and J usage is TRBJ1-2, with D possibly being TRBD1 (5 bases). Per germline, CDR1 MNHNS and CDR2 SASEGT. This CDR3 has 13 amino acids. Trimming pared 5 bases from V and 5 bases from J, leaving 12 bases between.

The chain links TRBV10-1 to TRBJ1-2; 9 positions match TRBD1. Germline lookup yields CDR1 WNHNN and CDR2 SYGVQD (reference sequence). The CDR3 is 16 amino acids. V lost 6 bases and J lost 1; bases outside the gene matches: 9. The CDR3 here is CASSPLWDRVNYGYTF. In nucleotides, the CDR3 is TGCGCCAGCAGCCCCCTTTGGGACAGGGTTAACTATGGCTACACCTTC.

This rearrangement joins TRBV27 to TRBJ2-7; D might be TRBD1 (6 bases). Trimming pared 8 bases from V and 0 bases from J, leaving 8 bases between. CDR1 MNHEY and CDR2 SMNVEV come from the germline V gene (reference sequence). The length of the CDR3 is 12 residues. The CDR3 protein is CASGDISYEQYF. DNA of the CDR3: TGTGCCAGCGGGGACATCTCCTACGAGCAGTACTTC.

The CDR3 coding sequence is TGTGCCAGCAGTGTGGGGGCCCTACCGTGGGAAAAACTGTTTTTT. Protein sequence: CASSVGALPWEKLFF. The V gene is TRBV25-1, the J gene TRBJ1-4, with a weak D call TRBD1 (6 bases). V lost 4 bases to trimming and J lost 8 bases, with 17 bases between them. Germline CDR1 and CDR2: MGHDK and SYGVNS. The CDR3 loop spans 15 amino acids. The full variable domain, in which reference TRBV25-1 and TRBJ1-4 provide the parts outside the CDR3, is EADIYQTPRYLVIGTGKKITLECSQTMGHDKMYWYQQDPGMELHLIHYSYGVNSTEKGDLSSESTVSRIRTEHFPLTLESARPSHTSQYLCASSVGALPWEKLFFGSGTQLSVL.

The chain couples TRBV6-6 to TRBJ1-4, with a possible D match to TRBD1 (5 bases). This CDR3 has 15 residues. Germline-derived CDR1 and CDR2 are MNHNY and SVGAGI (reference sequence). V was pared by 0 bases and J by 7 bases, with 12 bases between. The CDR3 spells CASSYSGAGGEKLFF. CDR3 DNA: TGTGCCAGCAGTTACTCCGGGGCGGGGGGTGAAAAACTGTTTTTT.

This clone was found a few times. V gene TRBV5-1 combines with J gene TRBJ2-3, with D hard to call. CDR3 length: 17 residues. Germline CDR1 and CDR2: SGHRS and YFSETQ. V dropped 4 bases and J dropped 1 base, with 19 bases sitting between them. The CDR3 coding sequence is TGCGCCAGCAGCCTCCTGGGAAGGAGTTGGGGCACAGATACGCAGTATTTT. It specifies CASSLLGRSWGTDTQYF. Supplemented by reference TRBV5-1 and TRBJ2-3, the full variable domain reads KAGVTQTPRYLIKTRGQQVTLSCSPISGHRSVSWYQQTPGQGLQFLFEYFSETQRNKGNFPGRFSGRQFSNSRSEMNVSTLELGDSALYLCASSLLGRSWGTDTQYFGPGTRLTVL.

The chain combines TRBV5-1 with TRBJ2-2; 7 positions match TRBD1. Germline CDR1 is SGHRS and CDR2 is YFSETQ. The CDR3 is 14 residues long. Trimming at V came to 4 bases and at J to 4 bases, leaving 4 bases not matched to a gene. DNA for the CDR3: TGCGCCAGCAGCGAGACAGGGCGCACCGGGGAGCTGTTTTTT. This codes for CASSETGRTGELFF.

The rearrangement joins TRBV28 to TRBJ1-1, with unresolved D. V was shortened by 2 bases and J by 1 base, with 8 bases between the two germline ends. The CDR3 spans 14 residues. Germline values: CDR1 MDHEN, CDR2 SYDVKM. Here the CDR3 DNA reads TGTGCCAGCAGTTTAGGAGCGGGGAACACTGAAGCTTTCTTT. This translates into CASSLGAGNTEAFF.

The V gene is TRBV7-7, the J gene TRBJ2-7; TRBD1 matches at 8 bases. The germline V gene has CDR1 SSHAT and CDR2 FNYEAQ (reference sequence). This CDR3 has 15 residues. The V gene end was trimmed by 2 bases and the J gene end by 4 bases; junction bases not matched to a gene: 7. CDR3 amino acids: CASSLRIGQGYEQYF. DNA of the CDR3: TGTGCCAGCAGCTTAAGAATAGGACAGGGTTACGAGCAGTACTTC.

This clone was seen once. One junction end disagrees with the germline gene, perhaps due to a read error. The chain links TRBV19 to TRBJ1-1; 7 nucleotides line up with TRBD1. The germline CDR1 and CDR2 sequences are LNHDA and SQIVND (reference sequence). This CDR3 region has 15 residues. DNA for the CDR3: TGTGCCAGTAGTGACCCAGGGGGAACGAACACTGAAACTTTCTTT. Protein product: CASSDPGGTNTETFF.

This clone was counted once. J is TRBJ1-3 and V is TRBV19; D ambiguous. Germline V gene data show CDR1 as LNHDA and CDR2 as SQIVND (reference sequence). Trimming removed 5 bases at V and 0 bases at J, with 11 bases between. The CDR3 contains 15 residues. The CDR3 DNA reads TGTGCCAGTAGTGTGGCCAGTCTCTCTGGAAACACCATATATTTT. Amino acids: CASSVASLSGNTIYF.

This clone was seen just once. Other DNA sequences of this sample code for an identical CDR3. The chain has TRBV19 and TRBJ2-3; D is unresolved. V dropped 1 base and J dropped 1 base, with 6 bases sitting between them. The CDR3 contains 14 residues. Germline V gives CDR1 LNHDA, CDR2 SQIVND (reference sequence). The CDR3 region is CASSIVTGTDTQYF. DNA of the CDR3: TGTGCCAGTAGTATAGTCACTGGCACAGATACGCAGTATTTT.